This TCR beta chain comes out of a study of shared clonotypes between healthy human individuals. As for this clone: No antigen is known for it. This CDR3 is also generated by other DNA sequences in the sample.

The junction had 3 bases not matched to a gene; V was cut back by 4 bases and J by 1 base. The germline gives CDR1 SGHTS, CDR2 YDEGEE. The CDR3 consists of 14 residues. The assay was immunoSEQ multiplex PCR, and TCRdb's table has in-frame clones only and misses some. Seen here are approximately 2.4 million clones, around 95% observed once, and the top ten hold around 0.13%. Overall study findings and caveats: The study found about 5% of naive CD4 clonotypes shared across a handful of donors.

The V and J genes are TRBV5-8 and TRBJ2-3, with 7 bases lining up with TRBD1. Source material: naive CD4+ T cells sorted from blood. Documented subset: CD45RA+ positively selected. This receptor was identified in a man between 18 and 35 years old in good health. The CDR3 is CASSLDRGTDTQYF. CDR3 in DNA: TGTGCCAGCAGCCTAGACAGGGGCACAGATACGCAGTATTTT.